The 11 T cell receptor beta chains presented below share a single source sample, sequenced in a study of blood T cell repertoires in COVID-19 (dated by TCRdb to 2018 to 2020). The method was the immunoSEQ multiplex PCR assay. TCRdb provides this immuneACCESS table in a form limited to in-frame rearrangements. Some clones are lacking; in checked studies, under half of them reflect an unresolved V gene, and why the rest are absent is not known. A total of fewer than 250,000 clones appear in this sample, 88% of them only once. The ten biggest clones cover more than 1.5% of the sample. Sequencing used peripheral blood. All receptors come from a man between 65 and 79 years old with acute or convalescent COVID-19.

This clone was recorded once. V usage is TRBV2 and J usage is TRBJ1-2; D is uncertain. Germline CDR1 SNHLY, CDR2 FYNNEI. This CDR3 region has 13 residues. The V and J ends lost 5 bases and 2 bases respectively, with 9 bases between them. CDR3 nucleotides: TGTGCCAGCAGTAATTATGCGAACTATGGCTACACCTTC. As protein: CASSNYANYGYTF.

V is TRBV19 and J is TRBJ1-2; perhaps TRBD1 as D (5 bases). The CDR3 contains 16 residues. With 7 bases removed from V and 7 bases from J, the gap between germline ends came to 25 bases. CDR1 LNHDA and CDR2 SQIVND come from the germline V gene (reference sequence). DNA of the CDR3: TGTGCCAGTACCGCGGACGGGGGGGTGTCCAAGAGTGGCTACACCTTC. Its translation is CASTADGGVSKSGYTF.

The chain joins TRBV5-5 to TRBJ2-7; 9 bases map to TRBD2. Germline V gives CDR1 SGHKS, CDR2 YYEKEE (reference sequence). V was clipped by 0 bases and J by 2 bases; unmatched bases: 3. The CDR3 is 15 residues long. The CDR3 loop reads CASSLGLADTYEQYF. In DNA, the CDR3 is TGTGCCAGCAGCTTGGGACTAGCGGATACCTACGAGCAGTACTTC.

The chain combines TRBV6-5 with TRBJ1-2, with D tentatively TRBD1 (5 bases). V lost 0 bases, J lost 13 bases, and 15 bases lay in between. Germline CDR1 MNHEY, CDR2 SVGAGI. The CDR3 sequence is 13 residues long. CDR3 amino acids: CASSYSGASSSTF. DNA for the CDR3: TGTGCCAGCAGTTACTCAGGGGCTTCGTCGTCCACCTTC.

The chain has TRBV14 and TRBJ1-4; TRBD1 might be the D (5 bases). The CDR3 has 14 residues. Trimming left V 1 base short and J 5 bases short, with 8 bases between. The germline V gene has CDR1 SGHDN and CDR2 FVKESK. For the CDR3, the DNA is TGTGCCAGCAGCCAAGGGACAATGAATGAAAAACTGTTTTTT. This gives the protein CASSQGTMNEKLFF.

The chain uses TRBV18 and TRBJ1-3, with D unclear. The CDR3 sequence is 14 residues long. Trimming left V 2 bases short and J 7 bases short, with 12 bases between. Looked up from germline, CDR1 is KGHSH and CDR2 is LQKENI. The CDR3 sequence: CASSPGLPENTIYF. As DNA, the CDR3 is TGTGCCAGCTCACCAGGTCTTCCGGAGAACACCATATATTTT.

The V and J genes are TRBV13 and TRBJ2-1; D possibly corresponds to TRBD2 (5 bases). The V gene's germline CDR1 is PRHDT and CDR2 FYEKMQ (reference sequence). CDR3 length equals 17 residues. Trimming left V 2 bases short and J 2 bases short, with 16 bases between. Here the CDR3 DNA reads TGTGCCAGCAGCTTAAAAAAAGCGGTTAGTGCCTACAATGAGCAGTTCTTC. The encoded protein is CASSLKKAVSAYNEQFF.

CDR3 sequence (DNA): TGTGCCAGCTTACGGACTAGCGAGGCCTACGAGCAGTACTTC. It translates to CASLRTSEAYEQYF. The gene calls are TRBV18 and TRBJ2-7; 9 nucleotides agree with TRBD2. Trimming took 7 bases from V and 2 from J; bases not matched to a gene: 6. The CDR3 covers 14 residues. Germline V CDR1 and CDR2: KGHSH, LQKENI.

CDR3 in amino acids: CASSVTRGKLFF. The CDR3 nucleotides are TGTGCCAGCAGCGTAACCAGGGGGAAGCTGTTTTTT. The chain has TRBV9 and TRBJ2-2; 7 bases match TRBD1. Looked up from germline, CDR1 is SGDLS and CDR2 is YYNGEE. V dropped 1 base and J dropped 12; count of bases not matched to a gene: 3. This CDR3 has 12 residues.

The chain carries TRBV18 and TRBJ2-7, with 12 bases aligning to TRBD2. This CDR3 has 19 residues. V dropped 1 base and J dropped 3; count of bases not matched to a gene: 13. The germline V gene encodes CDR1 KGHSH and CDR2 LQKENI. The CDR3 loop reads CASSPLTRLAGDVNYEQYF. CDR3 DNA: TGTGCCAGCTCACCACTTACCCGACTAGCGGGAGATGTGAACTACGAGCAGTACTTC.

The J gene is TRBJ2-4, the V gene TRBV29-1; 8 nucleotides match TRBD1. Trimming took 4 bases from V and 8 from J; bases not matched to a gene: 4. Germline assignment: CDR1 SQVTM and CDR2 ANQGSEA. CDR3 size: 12 residues. CDR3 coding DNA: TGCAGCGTTGCAACAGGGGGAGACATTCAGTACTTC. It translates to CSVATGGDIQYF. The variable domain in full, with the rest retrieved from reference TRBV29-1 and TRBJ2-4, is SAVISQKPSRDICQRGTSLTIQCQVDSQVTMMFWYRQQPGQSLTLIATANQGSEATYESGFVIDKFPISRPNLTFSTLTVSNMSPEDSSIYLCSVATGGDIQYFGAGTRLSVL.